The 27 T cell receptor beta chains presented below share a single source sample, sequenced in a study of CD8+ T cells in alopecia areata. Extraction and reverse transcription of RNA yielded cDNA as the sequencing template. TCRdb's copy holds only in-frame clones and misses some; the assay was immunoSEQ multiplex PCR. Here the sample spans 120,000 or so clones, around 48% being singletons. The sequencing sample was made of NKG2D-low CD8+ T cells sorted from blood. These TCRs come from a human donor with alopecia areata.

This clone has a handful of counts. The chain is built from TRBV9 and TRBJ2-2, with 12 bases that match TRBD1. This CDR3 has 19 amino acids. Germline V gives CDR1 SGDLS, CDR2 YYNGEE. The ends lost 6 bases at V and 4 bases at J; junction bases unmatched: 16. DNA for the CDR3: TGTGCCAGCAATCCGGGACAGGGGGCTGTTGGCGGGGGCACCGGGGAGCTGTTTTTT. Translating gives CASNPGQGAVGGGTGELFF.

V is TRBV30 and J is TRBJ1-1; D possibly corresponds to TRBD1 (6 bases). This CDR3 is 14 amino acids long. V was clipped by 6 bases and J by 1 base, with 15 bases between them. Germline-derived CDR1 and CDR2 are GTSNPN and SVGIG (reference sequence). The CDR3 loop is CACVRLTGNTEAFF. CDR3 DNA: TGTGCCTGTGTGAGACTGACAGGGAACACTGAAGCTTTCTTT.

The chain uses TRBV7-9 and TRBJ2-7, with 8 positions matching TRBD1. There are 15 residues in the CDR3. The J segment lost 0 bases and the V segment lost 5 bases, leaving 6 bases of the junction unmatched. CDR1 SEHNR and CDR2 FQNEAQ come from the germline V gene (reference sequence). CDR3 coding DNA: TGTGCCAGCAGCCGACCAGGACAGGGCTCCTACGAGCAGTACTTC. Its protein is CASSRPGQGSYEQYF.

This clone was picked up a small number of times. This chain links TRBV29-1 with TRBJ2-5, with D hard to call. The ends were cut back, 8 bases at V and 2 bases at J, with 12 bases in the middle. The CDR3 loop spans 12 amino acids. Per the germline V gene, CDR1 is SQVTM and CDR2 is ANQGSEA. CDR3 in amino acids: CSLKGQQETQYF. The CDR3 DNA is TGCAGCCTGAAAGGGCAACAAGAGACCCAGTACTTC.

This clone was seen just once. The chain recombines TRBV11-3 with TRBJ2-7, with TRBD1 as a possible D gene (5 bases). CDR3 size: 14 residues. Per germline, CDR1 SGHNT and CDR2 YENEEA. V was cut by 9 bases and J by 7 bases, with 22 bases left in between. The CDR3 loop reads CASPVLSGFEEQYF. DNA for the CDR3: TGTGCCAGTCCAGTCCTATCAGGGTTTGAGGAGCAGTACTTC.

This clone was seen just once. The J gene is TRBJ2-1, the V gene TRBV30; 7 nucleotides line up with TRBD2. J gave up 7 bases and V 1 base, and 10 bases lay outside the gene matches. The CDR3 is made up of 15 amino acids. Germline assignment: CDR1 GTSNPN and CDR2 SVGIG (reference sequence). CDR3 in amino acids: CAWSGAGVNTNEQFF. The CDR3 nucleotides are TGTGCCTGGAGTGGTGCGGGGGTAAACACGAATGAGCAGTTCTTC.

The V call is TRBV30, the J call TRBJ2-1; D may be TRBD2 (7 bases). The CDR3 spans 14 residues. Trimming shortened V by 4 bases and J by 9 bases, and 19 bases separated the two germline ends. Germline values: CDR1 GTSNPN, CDR2 SVGIG (reference sequence). Written as DNA, the CDR3 is TGTGCCTGGACTTGGGGGGGGCGCCCCGGTGAGCAGTTCTTC. Its translation is CAWTWGGRPGEQFF.

As for this clone: The sample holds other DNA sequences that translate to the same CDR3. The rearrangement links TRBV30 to TRBJ2-1, with D unclear. Germline CDR1 and CDR2: GTSNPN and SVGIG (reference sequence). The CDR3 length is 11 residues. V was clipped by 0 bases and J by 9 bases, with 6 bases between them. The CDR3 region is CAWSVLGEQFF. CDR3 sequence (DNA): TGTGCCTGGAGTGTATTGGGTGAGCAGTTCTTC.

V is TRBV6-1 and J is TRBJ2-3, with D possibly being TRBD1 or TRBD2 (5 bases each). Trimming pared 11 bases from V and 2 bases from J, leaving 11 bases between. This CDR3 region has 12 residues. CDR1 and CDR2 from the germline V gene are MNHNS and SASEGT. The CDR3 DNA is TGTGCCGACCGGGACGACACAGATACGCAGTATTTT. Translated: CADRDDTDTQYF.

V and J are TRBV6-5 and TRBJ1-1; a possible D gene is TRBD1 (5 bases). V gave up 5 bases and J gave up 7 bases, with 14 bases separating them. This CDR3 contains 13 residues. Looked up from germline, CDR1 is MNHEY and CDR2 is SVGAGI. The CDR3 DNA is TGTGCCAGCAGTCAGCCGGGACTTTATGAAGCTTTCTTT. Translating gives CASSQPGLYEAFF.

This clone has a single count. The genes are TRBV29-1 and TRBJ1-6, with D tentatively TRBD1 (5 bases). The CDR3 has 13 amino acids. V was shortened by 7 bases and J by 6 bases, with 13 bases between the two germline ends. CDR1 is SQVTM and CDR2 is ANQGSEA in the germline V gene. Here the CDR3 DNA reads TGCAGCGCCCTGGTGGGGGGTAATTCACCCCTCCACTTT. Translating it yields CSALVGGNSPLHF. Supplemented by reference TRBV29-1 and TRBJ1-6, the full variable domain reads SAVISQKPSRDICQRGTSLTIQCQVDSQVTMMFWYRQQPGQSLTLIATANQGSEATYESGFVIDKFPISRPNLTFSTLTVSNMSPEDSSIYLCSALVGGNSPLHFGNGTRLTVT.

This clone came up a few times. This chain links TRBV29-1 with TRBJ2-1; no definite D call. The V gene's germline CDR1 is SQVTM and CDR2 ANQGSEA. Trimming removed 3 bases from V and 7 bases from J, with 7 bases in between. This CDR3 is 11 amino acids long. Written as DNA, the CDR3 is TGCAGCGTTGACGATCCTAATGAGCAGTTCTTC. It encodes CSVDDPNEQFF.

This clone was seen a few times. The chain employs TRBV9 and TRBJ2-5, with D possibly being TRBD1 (6 bases). This CDR3 comprises 15 residues. Germline V gene sequence: CDR1 SGDLS, CDR2 YYNGEE. Trimming took off 4 bases at V and 5 bases at J, with 18 bases between the two ends. In DNA, the CDR3 is TGTGCCAGCAGCTCAGGGGCCGCCCTCATGGAGACCCAGTACTTC. Its translation is CASSSGAALMETQYF. The whole variable domain, filled in from reference TRBV9 and TRBJ2-5, reads DSGVTQTPKHLITATGQRVTLRCSPRSGDLSVYWYQQSLDQGLQFLIQYYNGEERAKGNILERFSAQQFPDLHSELNLSSLELGDSALYFCASSSGAALMETQYFGPGTRLLVL.

This chain joins TRBV29-1 and TRBJ2-2, with 8 bases lining up with TRBD1. Germline CDR1 is SQVTM and CDR2 is ANQGSEA. The CDR3 spans 14 residues. The V segment lost 6 bases and the J segment 8 bases; nucleotides outside the gene matches: 11. CDR3 sequence (DNA): TGCAGCGTGGATCAACAGGGGGATAAGGGGGAGCTGTTTTTT. Amino acid sequence: CSVDQQGDKGELFF.

This clone has more than one count but fewer than ten. This chain connects TRBV29-1 to TRBJ2-2; D not certain. This CDR3 contains 13 residues. Germline CDR1 is SQVTM and CDR2 is ANQGSEA. Trimming removed 5 bases from V and 6 bases from J, with 13 bases in between. This CDR3 reads CSVTTSRSGELFF. The CDR3 DNA sequence: TGCAGCGTTACGACCAGTCGGTCCGGGGAGCTGTTTTTT.

There are a few counts of this clone. The chain carries TRBV29-1 and TRBJ2-2, with D unclear. CDR3 length: 13 amino acids. The V gene's germline CDR1 is SQVTM and CDR2 ANQGSEA. V shed 6 bases and J shed 1 base, with 9 bases lying between them. The CDR3 sequence: CSVRGWNTGELFF. The CDR3 nucleotides are TGCAGCGTCCGTGGGTGGAACACCGGGGAGCTGTTTTTT.

The chain uses TRBV29-1 and TRBJ2-7; unclear D gene. The CDR3 runs to 14 residues. V was pared by 1 base and J by 0 bases, with 10 bases between. Germline V gene data show CDR1 as SQVTM and CDR2 as ANQGSEA. The CDR3 reads CSVEVSAFSYEQYF. In nucleotides, the CDR3 is TGCAGCGTTGAAGTTTCCGCGTTCTCCTACGAGCAGTACTTC.

The chain carries TRBV29-1 and TRBJ2-2; D ambiguous. CDR1 and CDR2 (germline): SQVTM, ANQGSEA. This CDR3 comprises 11 residues. V was clipped by 5 bases and J by 5 bases, with 6 bases between them. The CDR3 is CSVSETGELFF. CDR3 DNA sequence: TGCAGCGTTTCAGAGACCGGGGAGCTGTTTTTT.

In its sample, this clone ranks as medium-sized. The V gene is TRBV28, the J gene TRBJ2-5; 9 nucleotides agree with TRBD2. The CDR3 spans 15 residues. The ends lost 5 bases at V and 1 base at J; junction bases unmatched: 5. Germline CDR1 and CDR2: MDHEN and SYDVKM. CDR3 nucleotides: TGTGCCAGCAGTAGACTAGCGGAGACCCAAGAGACCCAGTACTTC. Translated: CASSRLAETQETQYF.

This chain joins TRBV30 and TRBJ1-1, with TRBD1 matching over 10 bases. The length of the CDR3 is 14 residues. Germline V gene data show CDR1 as GTSNPN and CDR2 as SVGIG (reference sequence). Trimming cost V 1 base and J 5 bases; bases outside gene matches: 4. The CDR3 coding sequence is TGTGCCTGGAGTGCTGGACAGGGGGAGACTGAAGCTTTCTTT. This gives the protein CAWSAGQGETEAFF.

In its sample, this clone was seen a few times. The chain uses TRBV14 and TRBJ2-2; unclear D gene. This CDR3 comprises 13 residues. Germline V gene lookup returns CDR1 SGHDN and CDR2 FVKESK. Trimming removed 1 base from V and 7 bases from J, with 7 bases in between. CDR3 sequence reads: CASSQVFGGELFF. The CDR3 DNA is TGTGCCAGCAGCCAAGTATTCGGCGGGGAGCTGTTTTTT.

There are a few counts of this clone. The V and J genes are TRBV30 and TRBJ2-1; TRBD2 matches at 8 bases. Germline V gene data show CDR1 as GTSNPN and CDR2 as SVGIG (reference sequence). The V and J ends lost 2 bases and 7 bases, in that order; junction bases with no gene match: 10. This CDR3 spans 15 amino acids. The CDR3 here is CAWSRSGGLINEQFF. Written as DNA, the CDR3 is TGTGCCTGGAGTCGATCGGGAGGGCTTATTAATGAGCAGTTCTTC.

The chain carries TRBV30 and TRBJ1-1; a weak D match, TRBD1 (5 bases). The germline CDR1 and CDR2 sequences are GTSNPN and SVGIG (reference sequence). The CDR3 length is 12 residues. V dropped 3 bases and J dropped 7 bases, with 12 bases sitting between them. In nucleotides, the CDR3 is TGTGCCTGGAGCCTCGTCGGGGGTGAAGCTTTCTTT. Translation gives CAWSLVGGEAFF.

This clone was seen only a few times. The CDR3 is CSVPEGYEAFF. The CDR3 region has the DNA TGCAGCGTGCCCGAGGGGTACGAAGCTTTCTTT. This chain connects TRBV29-1 to TRBJ1-1; a weak D match, TRBD1 (5 bases). The CDR3 totals 11 residues. Germline assignment: CDR1 SQVTM and CDR2 ANQGSEA. Trimming pared 6 bases from V and 8 bases from J, leaving 13 bases between.

The chain recombines TRBV6-4 with TRBJ1-2; TRBD1 might be the D (5 bases). V dropped 0 bases and J dropped 10 bases, with 12 bases sitting between them. CDR3 length: 13 residues. Looked up from germline, CDR1 is MRHNA and CDR2 is SNTAGT. CDR3 sequence reads: CASSDSLTGDYTF. CDR3 bases: TGTGCCAGCAGTGACTCTCTGACGGGGGACTACACCTTC.

J is TRBJ2-5 and V is TRBV28, with 11 bases that match TRBD1. Germline CDR1 is MDHEN and CDR2 is SYDVKM. V gave up 8 bases and J gave up 3 bases; unmatched junction bases: 2. The CDR3 extends over 13 amino acids. The chain's CDR3 is CASAGQGEETQYF. CDR3 DNA sequence: TGTGCCAGCGCGGGACAGGGGGAAGAGACCCAGTACTTC.

This clone was picked up a small number of times. The chain recombines TRBV7-9 with TRBJ2-7; 7 nucleotides line up with TRBD1. Germline V gives CDR1 SEHNR, CDR2 FQNEAQ (reference sequence). Losses at the gene ends were 4 bases for V and 0 bases for J; bases not matched to a gene: 3. The CDR3 totals 14 residues. DNA of the CDR3: TGTGCCAGCAGCTACAGGGGACGCTCCTACGAGCAGTACTTC. Protein product: CASSYRGRSYEQYF. The entire variable domain, with the rest obtained from reference TRBV7-9 and TRBJ2-7, is as follows: DTGVSQNPRHKITKRGQNVTFRCDPISEHNRLYWYRQTLGQGPEFLTYFQNEAQLEKSRLLSDRFSAERPKGSFSTLEIQRTEQGDSAMYLCASSYRGRSYEQYFGPGTRLTVT.